A selection of T cell receptor beta chains follows, all from one sample in a study of T cell changes during pregnancy in multiple sclerosis. Repertoires were generated with immunoSEQ multiplex PCR, while TCRdb's copy carries only in-frame clones and drops some. The sample includes around 45,000 clones, approximately 90% of them seen just once. The specimen comprised CD4+ T cells from peripheral blood mononuclear cells, sampled before pregnancy. The receptors come from a female donor with multiple sclerosis, enrolled in a pregnancy study. CDR3s include the opening cysteine and the closing phenylalanine or tryptophan. A D gene is named only where the DNA matches it firmly. Part of the rows lack a size; the others show once, few, many or a class for expanded clones.

>TRBD1|TRBV10-3|-|TRBJ1-4
TGTGCCACCGGGACAGGGAAGAATGAAAAACTGTTTTTT
CATGTGKNEKLFF
>-|TRBV28|-|TRBJ2-1
TGTGCCAGCAGTTACCTCTTCTCCTACAGTCTTGATGAGCAGTTCTTC
CASSYLFSYSLDEQFF
>-|TRBV5-1|-|TRBJ2-5
TGCGCCAGCAGCTTGGGTCTAGCCCGAGAGACCCAGTACTTC
CASSLGLARETQYF
>-|TRBV7-2|once|TRBJ2-3
TGTGCCAGCAGCCCTCGGGGGGCTAGCACAGATACGCAGTATTTT
CASSPRGASTDTQYF
>TRBD1|TRBV27|-|TRBJ1-1
TGTGCCAGCAGTTTGGGAGGAGGGGGCCCCATGGGGACTGAAGCTTTCTTT
CASSLGGGGPMGTEAFF
>TRBD2|TRBV20-1|-|TRBJ2-1
TGCAGTGCCCTTAGCGGGAGTAGGTTCTTC
CSALSGSRFF
>-|TRBV10-2|-|TRBJ2-1
TGCGCCAGCGGCCCAACTTGGACACAGACCGAGCAGTTCTTC
CASGPTWTQTEQFF
>-|TRBV7-9|-|TRBJ1-2
TGTGCCAGCAGAGGGGGGGCGGTCTATGGCTACACCTTC
CASRGGAVYGYTF
>TRBD2|TRBV7-9|-|TRBJ2-3
TGTGCCAGCAGCTCCCTAGCGGGCCTGAGCACAGATACGCAGTATTTT
CASSSLAGLSTDTQYF
>TRBD1|TRBV7-8|-|TRBJ1-3
TGTGCCAGCAGCTCTACAGGGGCCCACACTGCTGGAAACACCATATATTTT
CASSSTGAHTAGNTIYF
>-|TRBV6-6|once|TRBJ2-2
TGTGCCAGCAGTTCCCCACGGCAGGCTGCCACCGGGGAGCTGTTTTTT
CASSSPRQAATGELFF
>TRBD2|TRBV9|-|TRBJ2-3
TGTGCCAGCAGCGTAGGAGTAGCGGGGGGCCACACAGATACGCAGTATTTT
CASSVGVAGGHTDTQYF
>TRBD1|TRBV5-1|-|TRBJ1-2
TGCGCCAGCAGCCCCCTGACAGGGGGCGGCGGAGGCTACACCTTC
CASSPLTGGGGGYTF
>-|TRBV9|-|TRBJ2-3
TGTGCCAGCAGACCCCCCGGCGGGAGCACAGATACGCAGTATTTT
CASRPPGGSTDTQYF
>-|TRBV18|-|TRBJ2-7
TGTGCCAGCTCACCATTTAGACAGGTGAGAGGCTCCTACGAGCAGTACTTC
CASSPFRQVRGSYEQYF
>-|TRBV5-1|once|TRBJ1-5
TGCGCCAGCAGCCCCGGGGAACCCGAGGGGCCCCAGCATTTT
CASSPGEPEGPQHF
>-|TRBV4-2|once|TRBJ2-3
TGTGCCAGCAGCCAAGAGTTGGTAGTGATGCAGTATTTT
CASSQELVVMQYF
>TRBD1|TRBV7-6|-|TRBJ2-7
TGTGCCAGCAGCTTAAGGCAGGGGGCGGGTGAGCAGTACTTC
CASSLRQGAGEQYF
>-|TRBV28|once|TRBJ2-7
TGTGCCAGCAGTCGACTCAGGGTGGCCCCCTACGAGCAGTACTTC
CASSRLRVAPYEQYF
>-|TRBV28|-|TRBJ2-7
TGTGCCAGCAGTTCTCCAGACAGGAGCTTACTATACGAGCAGTACTTC
CASSSPDRSLLYEQYF
>TRBD2|TRBV4-2|-|TRBJ2-2
TGTGCCAGCAGCCAAGACCTAGCGGGGTTCACCGGGGAGCTGTTTTTT
CASSQDLAGFTGELFF
>-|TRBV6-6|-|TRBJ1-1
TGTGCCAGCAGACCCACCCCCACAGGCAACACTGAAGCTTTCTTT
CASRPTPTGNTEAFF
>TRBD2|TRBV5-4|once|TRBJ2-2
TGTGCCAGCAGCTTGGCCCCAATAGCGGGGGGGACCGGGGAGCTGTTTTTT
CASSLAPIAGGTGELFF
>TRBD1|TRBV9|-|TRBJ2-5
TGTGCCAGCAGCGCCGGGACAGCACTACAAGAGACCCAGTACTTC
CASSAGTALQETQYF
>TRBD1|TRBV5-4|-|TRBJ2-3
TGTGCCAGCAGCTTGGGACAGGGGGTAACAGATACGCAGTATTTT
CASSLGQGVTDTQYF
>TRBD1|TRBV6-5|once|TRBJ2-7
TGTGCCAGCAGATTAGACAGGGGAGGCTCCTACGAGCAGTACTTC
CASRLDRGGSYEQYF
>-|TRBV5-1|-|TRBJ2-7
TGCGCCAGCAGCCCCGGAGGGGCGAGGAATTACGAGCAGTACTTC
CASSPGGARNYEQYF
>-|TRBV23-1|-|TRBJ2-1
TGCGCCAGCAGTCAATCGACGGACGGGATAGCGGACAATGAGCAGTTCTTC
CASSQSTDGIADNEQFF
>-|TRBV9|-|TRBJ2-3
TGTGCCAGCAGCTCGGGGGAGGGGGCGCAGTATTTT
CASSSGEGAQYF
>TRBD2|TRBV9|once|TRBJ2-3
TGTGCCAGCAGCGTAGGGAGCGGGGGGGCCACAGATACGCAGTATTTT
CASSVGSGGATDTQYF
>-|TRBV5-6|-|TRBJ1-5
TGTGCCAGCAGACGAGGGGGAGAAGGGCAGCCCCAGCATTTT
CASRRGGEGQPQHF
>-|TRBV18|once|TRBJ2-7
TGTGCCAGCTCACCAGCCAGCGGGTACTACGAGCAGTACTTC
CASSPASGYYEQYF
>TRBD2|TRBV7-8|-|TRBJ2-3
TGTGCCAGCAGCTTAAGGAGCGGGAGCCTCACAGATACGCAGTATTTT
CASSLRSGSLTDTQYF
>-|TRBV12-5|-|TRBJ1-5
TGTGCTAGTGGTTTGGTACAACCGACCCGGGGAGTGATGGACCAGCCCCAGCATTTT
CASGLVQPTRGVMDQPQHF
>TRBD1|TRBV19|-|TRBJ1-3
TGTGCCAGTACTCGGACAGGGGAGTCTGGAAACACCATATATTTT
CASTRTGESGNTIYF
>TRBD2|TRBV4-1|few|TRBJ2-1
TGCGCCAGCAGCCACCCGCTAGCGGGAGGGCCCTATGAGCAGTTCTTC
CASSHPLAGGPYEQFF
>TRBD1|TRBV28|-|TRBJ2-5
TGTGCCAGCAGTTTCTCCGGACAGGGAAACCAAGAGACCCAGTACTTC
CASSFSGQGNQETQYF
>TRBD1|TRBV7-6|-|TRBJ1-4
TGTGCCAGCAGCCTCAGCCCCTACAGGGGGAGGCATAAAAAACTGTTTTTT
CASSLSPYRGRHKKLFF
>-|TRBV28|-|TRBJ2-3
TGTGCCAGCGCCCTAACAGATACGCAGTATTTT
CASALTDTQYF
>-|TRBV28|-|TRBJ2-1
TGTGCCAGCACTGGGAAAGGGGCGGCTTACAATGAGCAGTTCTTC
CASTGKGAAYNEQFF
>-|TRBV9|-|TRBJ2-1
TGTGCCAGCAGCGTAGACGGGAGAGGAAACAATGAGCAGTTCTTC
CASSVDGRGNNEQFF
>TRBD1|TRBV4-2|-|TRBJ2-3
TGTGCCAGCAGCCAAGGGACAGGGGGCACACACACAGATACGCAGTATTTT
CASSQGTGGTHTDTQYF
>-|TRBV19|-|TRBJ2-2
TGTGCCAGTAGTATAAACCGGCCAGGGAACACCGGGGAGCTGTTTTTT
CASSINRPGNTGELFF
>-|TRBV27|few|TRBJ2-7
TGTGCCAGCAGCCTCACAGGGATTGCCTCCTACGAGCAGTACTTC
CASSLTGIASYEQYF
>-|TRBV25-1|-|TRBJ2-2
TGTGCCAGCGGGCCCTTAGGACAAGTCACCGGGGAGCTGTTTTTT
CASGPLGQVTGELFF
>-|TRBV28|-|TRBJ1-5
TGTGCCAGCGTAGTTCAGGGTCGGCAGCCCCAGCATTTT
CASVVQGRQPQHF
>-|TRBV5-1|-|TRBJ1-4
TGCGCCAGCAGCTTGGAGGGGCGATCTAATGAAAAACTGTTTTTT
CASSLEGRSNEKLFF
>TRBD1|TRBV2|-|TRBJ1-5
TGTGCCAGCAGTGTACAGGGGGCAAAGCAGCCCCAGCATTTT
CASSVQGAKQPQHF
>-|TRBV4-3|-|TRBJ2-7
TGCGCCAGCAGCCAAGGCACACGGGGAGCCTACGAGCAGTACTTC
CASSQGTRGAYEQYF
>TRBD1|TRBV5-1|once|TRBJ1-1
TGCGCCAGCAGCACCGGGACAGGGGGCTTCTCCCTGAACACTGAAGCTTTCTTT
CASSTGTGGFSLNTEAFF